The present T cell receptor beta chain was sequenced within a study of technical replicates of blood from four donors. Here immunoSEQ multiplex PCR was the method, and the copy in TCRdb shows in-frame clones only, minus some. The table lists 70,000 to 85,000 clones, 97% of them singletons. This CDR3 spans 18 amino acids. V was shortened by 3 bases and J by 4 bases, with 24 bases between the two germline ends. The germline V gene has CDR1 MRHNA and CDR2 SNTAGT. Sequenced sample: T cells isolated from PBMCs. The chain joins TRBV6-4 to TRBJ1-2; D might be TRBD1 (5 bases). This clonotype was obtained from a human donor in good health. This chain's CDR3 is CASSEFRGGQGASYGYTF. CDR3 bases: TGTGCCAGCAGTGAGTTTAGAGGTGGGCAGGGCGCCTCCTATGGCTACACCTTC.